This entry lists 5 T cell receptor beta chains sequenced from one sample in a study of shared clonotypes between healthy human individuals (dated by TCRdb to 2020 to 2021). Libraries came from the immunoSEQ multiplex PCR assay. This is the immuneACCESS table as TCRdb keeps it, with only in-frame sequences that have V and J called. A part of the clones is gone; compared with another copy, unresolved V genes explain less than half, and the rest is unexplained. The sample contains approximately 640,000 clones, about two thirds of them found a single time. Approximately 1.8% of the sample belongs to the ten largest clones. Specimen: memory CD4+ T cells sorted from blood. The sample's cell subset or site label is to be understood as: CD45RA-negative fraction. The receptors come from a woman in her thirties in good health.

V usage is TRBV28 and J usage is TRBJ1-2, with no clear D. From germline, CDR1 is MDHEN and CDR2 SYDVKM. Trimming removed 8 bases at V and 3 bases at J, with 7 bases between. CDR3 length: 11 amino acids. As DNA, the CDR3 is TGTGCCAGCCGGGCAGACTATGGCTACACCTTC. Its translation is CASRADYGYTF.

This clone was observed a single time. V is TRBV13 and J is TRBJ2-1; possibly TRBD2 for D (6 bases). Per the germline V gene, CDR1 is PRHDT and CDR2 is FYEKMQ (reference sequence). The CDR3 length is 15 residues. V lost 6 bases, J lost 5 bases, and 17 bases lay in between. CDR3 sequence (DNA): TGTGCCAGCAGGGGGAAAGCTAGCGCTAACAATGAGCAGTTCTTC. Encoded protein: CASRGKASANNEQFF.

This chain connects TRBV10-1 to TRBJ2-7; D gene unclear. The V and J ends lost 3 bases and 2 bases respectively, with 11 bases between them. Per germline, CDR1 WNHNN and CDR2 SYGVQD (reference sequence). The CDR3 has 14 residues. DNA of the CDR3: TGCGCCAGCAGTGATAGAGTGCCCCCCTACGAGCAGTACTTC. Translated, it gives CASSDRVPPYEQYF.

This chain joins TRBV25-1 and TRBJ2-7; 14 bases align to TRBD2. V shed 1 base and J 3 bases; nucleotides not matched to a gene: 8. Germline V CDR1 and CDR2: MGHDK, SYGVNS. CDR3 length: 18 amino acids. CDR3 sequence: CASSESGTSGRVFYEQYF. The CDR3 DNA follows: TGTGCCAGCAGTGAATCCGGGACTAGCGGGAGAGTGTTCTACGAGCAGTACTTC.

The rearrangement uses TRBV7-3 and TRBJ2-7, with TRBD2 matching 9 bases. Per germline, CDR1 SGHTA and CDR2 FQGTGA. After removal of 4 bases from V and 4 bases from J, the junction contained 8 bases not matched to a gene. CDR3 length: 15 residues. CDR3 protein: CASSSIAGVGYEQYF. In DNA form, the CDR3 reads TGTGCCAGCAGCTCCATAGCGGGAGTAGGGTACGAGCAGTACTTC. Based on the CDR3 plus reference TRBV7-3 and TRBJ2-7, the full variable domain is GAGVSQTPSNKVTEKGKYVELRCDPISGHTALYWYRQSLGQGPEFLIYFQGTGAADDSGLPNDRFFAVRPEGSVSTLKIQRTERGDSAVYLCASSSIAGVGYEQYFGPGTRLTVT.